The next 10 T cell receptor beta chains were all read from a single sample in a study of blood T cell repertoires in COVID-19. Assay: immunoSEQ multiplex PCR; the TCRdb copy retains only in-frame clones and omits some. The sample has around 130,000 clones, about four fifths seen once. Sequencing was done on a sample of peripheral blood. The source of these receptors is a man aged 60 to 69 with acute or convalescent COVID-19.

The chain couples TRBV6-5 to TRBJ2-5, with unresolved D. The V end was cut by 11 bases, the J end by 1 base, with 17 bases between. The CDR3 extends over 14 amino acids. In germline, CDR1 is MNHEY, CDR2 SVGAGI. The chain's CDR3 is CASRSRISQETQYF. The CDR3 DNA sequence: TGTGCCTCGAGGTCGCGCATCTCCCAAGAGACCCAGTACTTC.

The V call is TRBV6-5, the J call TRBJ2-1, with TRBD2 matching over 8 bases. Germline lookup yields CDR1 MNHEY and CDR2 SVGAGI. The trim removed 8 bases at V and 6 bases at J, leaving 12 bases unmatched. This CDR3 is built from 15 residues. CDR3 coding DNA: TGTGCCAGCCTTAGGGGACTAGTGGATAGCAATGAGCAGTTCTTC. Translated: CASLRGLVDSNEQFF.

This chain connects TRBV20-1 to TRBJ1-1; 7 nucleotides agree with TRBD1. Trimming removed 3 bases from V and 1 base from J; junction bases left unmatched: 2. Per germline, CDR1 DFQATT and CDR2 SNEGSKA (reference sequence). The CDR3 runs to 13 residues. DNA of the CDR3: TGCAGTGCTAGTACAGGGGCGAACACTGAAGCTTTCTTT. Its protein is CSASTGANTEAFF.

This chain uses TRBV24-1 with TRBJ2-5; D possibly corresponds to TRBD2 (5 bases). With 4 bases removed from V and 4 bases from J, the gap between germline ends came to 12 bases. The germline gives CDR1 KGHDR, CDR2 SFDVKD. The CDR3 spans 14 residues. The DNA for the CDR3 is TGTGCCACCAGTGACAATTCTGGAGGAGAGACCCAGTACTTC. This gives the protein CATSDNSGGETQYF.

The DNA of the CDR3 is TGTGCCAGCTCACCCCGGGACACTTCTAGCACAGATACGCAGTATTTT. This encodes CASSPRDTSSTDTQYF. V usage is TRBV18 and J usage is TRBJ2-3; possibly TRBD1 for D (6 bases). CDR1 and CDR2 from the germline V gene are KGHSH and LQKENI. The CDR3 is 16 amino acids. V dropped 3 bases and J dropped 0 bases, with 13 bases sitting between them.

This sequence joins TRBV5-1 and TRBJ2-1; TRBD2 agrees at 7 bases. CDR3 length: 14 amino acids. V lost 7 bases to trimming and J lost 0 bases; unmatched junction nucleotides: 4. Germline V lookup: CDR1 SGHRS, CDR2 YFSETQ. The CDR3 region is CASRGGSSYNEQFF. The CDR3 DNA reads TGCGCCAGCCGGGGCGGGAGCTCCTACAATGAGCAGTTCTTC.

The rearrangement links TRBV7-2 to TRBJ1-1; the D gene is possibly TRBD1 (6 bases). V lost 6 bases and J lost 0, with 11 bases in between. The CDR3 loop spans 14 amino acids. The germline CDR1 and CDR2 sequences are SGHTA and FQGNSA. CDR3 DNA: TGTGCCAGCAGGCGTACAGGGATGAACACTGAAGCTTTCTTT. The encoded protein is CASRRTGMNTEAFF.

The V and J genes are TRBV19 and TRBJ2-7; D not certain. Trimming removed 5 bases at V and 2 bases at J, with 13 bases between. The germline CDR1 and CDR2 sequences are LNHDA and SQIVND (reference sequence). CDR3 length: 14 amino acids. CDR3 loop: CASSLLERTYEQYF. CDR3 DNA sequence: TGTGCCAGTAGTCTCCTCGAGAGAACCTACGAGCAGTACTTC. Full variable domain (remainder filled in from reference TRBV19 and TRBJ2-7): DGGITQSPKYLFRKEGQNVTLSCEQNLNHDAMYWYRQDPGQGLRLIYYSQIVNDFQKGDIAEGYSVSREKKESFPLTVTSAQKNPTAFYLCASSLLERTYEQYFGPGTRLTVT.

V usage is TRBV5-1 and J usage is TRBJ1-4; 7 nucleotides line up with TRBD1. The CDR3 has 14 amino acids. V shed 2 bases, J shed 7 bases, and the junction held 5 bases outside the gene matches. From germline, CDR1 is SGHRS and CDR2 YFSETQ. CDR3 nucleotides: TGCGCCAGCAGCTTAGCGACAGGGTCTGAAAAACTGTTTTTT. Translation gives CASSLATGSEKLFF. Complete variable domain (other parts from reference TRBV5-1 and TRBJ1-4): KAGVTQTPRYLIKTRGQQVTLSCSPISGHRSVSWYQQTPGQGLQFLFEYFSETQRNKGNFPGRFSGRQFSNSRSEMNVSTLELGDSALYLCASSLATGSEKLFFGSGTQLSVL.

The rearrangement uses TRBV19 and TRBJ2-3, with TRBD1 as a possible D gene (5 bases). Trimming removed 6 bases from V and 2 bases from J, with 15 bases in between. CDR1 is LNHDA, CDR2 SQIVND, per germline (reference sequence). The length of the CDR3 is 15 residues. CDR3 DNA sequence: TGTGCCAGTAGCCTAAAGAAGGGGTACACAGATACGCAGTATTTT. Amino acids: CASSLKKGYTDTQYF.